A single sample is the source of the 17 T cell receptor beta chains below, sequenced in a study of response to subunit inactivated influenza vaccine. TCRdb ran MiXCR on the RT-PCR reads and lists one entry per CDR3 protein. The top ten clones hold approximately 3% of a sample with about 500,000 distinct CDR3 sequences, 16% of them seen once. The starting material was CD4+ T cells sorted from PBMCs, obtained about 23 months after vaccination. The receptors were sampled from a man aged 50-75 years who received an inactivated influenza vaccine.

The sample holds a few counts of this clonotype. The chain uses TRBV27 and TRBJ1-1; no firm D call. Trimming cost V 0 bases and J 2 bases, with 13 bases left between them. The germline CDR1 and CDR2 sequences are MNHEY and SMNVEV (reference sequence). The CDR3 totals 16 residues. The CDR3 loop is CASSLSRQVTNTEAFF. The CDR3 nucleotides are TGTGCCAGCAGTTTATCGAGGCAGGTTACAAACACTGAAGCTTTCTTT.

The J gene is TRBJ2-3, the V gene TRBV12-3 or TRBV12-4; either TRBD1 or TRBD2 may fit D (5 bases each). The CDR3 loop spans 16 amino acids. The V gene lost 2 bases and the J gene lost 3 bases, with 15 bases spanning the gap. The CDR3 here is CASSLKREWGTDTQYF. The CDR3, as DNA: TGTGCCAGCAGTTTAAAGCGAGAATGGGGGACAGATACGCAGTATTTT.

The chain employs TRBV5-5 and TRBJ2-1; perhaps TRBD1 as D (6 bases). This CDR3 has 15 amino acids. In germline, CDR1 is SGHKS, CDR2 YYEKEE (reference sequence). V was pared by 6 bases and J by 0 bases, with 13 bases between. CDR3 in DNA: TGTGCCAGCACTCAGGGGCAGAGCTCCTACAATGAGCAGTTCTTC. This gives the protein CASTQGQSSYNEQFF.

The chain combines TRBV7-9 with TRBJ2-5; D might be TRBD1 (6 bases). The CDR3 is 15 amino acids. V was shortened by 5 bases and J by 2 bases, with 15 bases between the two germline ends. CDR1 SEHNR and CDR2 FQNEAQ come from the germline V gene (reference sequence). CDR3 DNA sequence: TGTGCCAGCAGCAGCCGGGACACGCGTCAAGAGACCCAGTACTTC. Translating gives CASSSRDTRQETQYF.

This clonotype was counted ten times or more. V is TRBV12-3 or TRBV12-4 and J is TRBJ1-6, with unresolved D. The length of the CDR3 is 14 residues. The germline V and J ends were trimmed by 4 bases and 0 bases, with 4 bases remaining between them. Written as DNA, the CDR3 is TGTGCCAGCAGTTCCGGCTCCTATAATTCACCCCTCCACTTT. Its translation: CASSSGSYNSPLHF.

This clonotype was observed a handful of times. This chain links TRBV5-1 with TRBJ2-1, with TRBD1 identical over 8 bases. Germline V gene sequence: CDR1 SGHRS, CDR2 YFSETQ. This CDR3 is built from 15 residues. V was pared by 1 base and J by 2 bases, with 2 bases of the junction left unmatched. The CDR3 DNA reads as TGCGCCAGCAGCTTGACAGGGGGACCCTACAATGAGCAGTTCTTC. It codes for CASSLTGGPYNEQFF.

This clonotype appeared a few times. The CDR3 DNA reads as TGTGCCAGCTATCTAGCGGGGAGGAACACCGGGGAGCTGTTTTTT. The encoded protein is CASYLAGRNTGELFF. This chain links TRBV6-2 or TRBV6-3 with TRBJ2-2; 9 bases fit TRBD2. The CDR3 length is 15 residues. Germline trimming cut 8 bases from V and 1 base from J; bases unmatched to any gene: 5. CDR1 is MNHEY and CDR2 is SVGEGT in the germline V gene.

V is TRBV28 and J is TRBJ1-2; weak D call: TRBD1 (6 bases). The CDR3 consists of 15 residues. CDR1 MDHEN and CDR2 SYDVKM come from the germline V gene. V lost 7 bases, J lost 7 bases, and 22 bases lay in between. The CDR3 reads CASTSTGALRGGYTF. CDR3 bases: TGTGCCAGCACCTCGACAGGCGCACTTCGAGGTGGCTACACCTTC.

This clonotype was counted between two and nine times. The rearrangement links TRBV6-2 or TRBV6-3 to TRBJ2-7; D may be TRBD2 (6 bases). CDR3 length: 17 amino acids. Trimming removed 2 bases from V and 0 bases from J, with 17 bases in between. Germline V CDR1 and CDR2: MNHEY, SVGEGT. CDR3 bases: TGTGCCAGCAGTTACCTTTCGGGACTCGATACCTCCTACGAGCAGTACTTC. It specifies CASSYLSGLDTSYEQYF.

The J gene is TRBJ2-7, the V gene TRBV3-1; D ambiguous. This CDR3 has 12 amino acids. V shed 3 bases and J shed 4 bases, with 7 bases lying between them. Germline values: CDR1 LGHDT, CDR2 YNNKEL (reference sequence). CDR3 loop: CASSQADYEQYF. CDR3 nucleotides: TGTGCCAGCAGCCAGGCCGATTACGAGCAGTACTTC.

This sequence joins TRBV2 and TRBJ1-5, with 7 bases fitting TRBD1. CDR1 and CDR2 (germline): SNHLY, FYNNEI. The CDR3 length is 15 residues. J was trimmed by 3 bases and V by 10 bases; bases with no gene match: 12. CDR3 DNA: TGTGCCACCAGCACCGGCGGGACAGACAATCAGCCCCAGCATTTT. Its protein product is CATSTGGTDNQPQHF.

In its sample, this clonotype was seen a few times. The chain combines TRBV3-1 with TRBJ2-5, with D unclear. Germline loops: CDR1 LGHDT, CDR2 YNNKEL (reference sequence). The CDR3 consists of 13 residues. The ends were cut back, 3 bases at V and 2 bases at J, with 7 bases in the middle. The chain's CDR3 is CASSQHTQETQYF. The CDR3 region has the DNA TGTGCCAGCAGCCAGCACACGCAAGAGACCCAGTACTTC.

The chain joins TRBV6-1 to TRBJ2-2; 9 nucleotides agree with TRBD1. V lost 6 bases, J lost 4 bases, and 6 bases stayed unmatched. The CDR3 is 15 amino acids. The V gene's germline CDR1 is MNHNS and CDR2 SASEGT. Here the CDR3 reads CASRRPGQGTGELFF. DNA of the CDR3: TGTGCCAGCAGACGACCGGGACAGGGCACCGGGGAGCTGTTTTTT.

The J gene is TRBJ2-5, the V gene TRBV14; a weak D match, TRBD2 (5 bases). The CDR3 runs to 15 residues. V shed 1 base and J shed 9 bases, with 18 bases lying between them. Germline CDR1 SGHDN, CDR2 FVKESK. The CDR3 loop reads CASSQGWGAASPQYF. CDR3 bases: TGTGCCAGCAGCCAAGGATGGGGAGCCGCGTCCCCCCAGTACTTC.

The chain has TRBV28 and TRBJ2-7; tentatively, D is TRBD2 (6 bases). V lost 8 bases and J lost 0, with 14 bases in between. This CDR3 is 14 amino acids long. CDR1 and CDR2 from the germline V gene are MDHEN and SYDVKM. The CDR3 here is CASGGTGSSYEQYF. The CDR3 bases are TGTGCCAGCGGGGGGACTGGGAGCTCCTACGAGCAGTACTTC. The whole variable domain, filled in from reference TRBV28 and TRBJ2-7, reads DVKVTQSSRYLVKRTGEKVFLECVQDMDHENMFWYRQDPGLGLRLIYFSYDVKMKEKGDIPEGYSVSREKKERFSLILESASTNQTSMYLCASGGTGSSYEQYFGPGTRLTVT.

This clonotype has a count of ten or more. V and J are TRBV29-1 and TRBJ2-3; the D gene is possibly TRBD2 (6 bases). The ends were cut back, 4 bases at V and 1 base at J, with 15 bases in the middle. Germline assignment: CDR1 SQVTM and CDR2 ANQGSEA. This CDR3 is built from 15 residues. Here the CDR3 DNA reads TGCAGCGTTGTTTCCGGGGGAGTGGGCACAGATACGCAGTATTTT. Its translation: CSVVSGGVGTDTQYF.

This clonotype has just a few counts. The chain is built from TRBV11-2 and TRBJ2-1; 11 nucleotides agree with TRBD2. Germline V lookup: CDR1 SGHAT, CDR2 FQNNGV. The CDR3 totals 14 residues. J lost 7 bases, V lost 5 bases, and 4 bases had no gene match. The CDR3 loop reads CASSPLAGGNEQFF. CDR3 nucleotide sequence: TGTGCCAGCAGCCCCTTAGCGGGGGGGAATGAGCAGTTCTTC.